This T cell receptor beta chain comes out of a study of blood T cell repertoires in COVID-19. The assay was immunoSEQ multiplex PCR, and TCRdb's table has in-frame clones only and misses some. The sample has over 300,000 clones, approximately 87% seen once; the top ten hold roughly 0.97%. Germline V gene lookup returns CDR1 KGHDR and CDR2 SFDVKD. V lost 9 bases to trimming and J lost 5 bases, with 21 bases between them. The CDR3 is 16 amino acids. Each participant's cohort was designated according to participant-reported clinical history. Sequencing was carried out using PBMCs or T cells enriched from blood (not recorded which). This clonotype was obtained from a woman in her twenties or thirties with acute COVID-19. This chain connects TRBV24-1 to TRBJ2-2, with TRBD2 as a possible D gene (6 bases). As DNA, the CDR3 is TGTGCCACCGCGCTTCACCAACCCGGGGGTACCGGGGAGCTGTTTTTT. This gives the protein CATALHQPGGTGELFF.